This T cell receptor (beta chain) stems from a study of blood T cell repertoires in COVID-19. Study-level background: Sites across the United States, Italy and Spain contributed samples from acute and convalescent COVID-19. Sample material is recorded as cDNA or gDNA derived from T cells, B-cell-depleted T cells, or PBMCs.

The CDR3 loop spans 14 amino acids. Germline V lookup: CDR1 SGHNT, CDR2 YYREEE (reference sequence). Between the trimmed V and J ends, which lost 6 bases and 1 base, there was a span of 13 bases. Original analysis: Reference gene primer amplification gave estimated nucleated cell counts. Sequencing used immunoSEQ multiplex PCR; TCRdb keeps in-frame clones, though not all of them. V, J and clone size reflect that table, while D and trimming were determined from the DNA. The sample shows under 150,000 clones, around three quarters of them seen only once. This chain links TRBV5-4 with TRBJ2-5; possible D gene TRBD1, 6 bases. Sequences were obtained from peripheral blood. This sequence originates from an elderly man with acute or convalescent COVID-19. The CDR3, as DNA: TGTGCCAGCAAAAGGGACAAATTCCAAGAGACCCAGTACTTC. Translated, it gives CASKRDKFQETQYF.